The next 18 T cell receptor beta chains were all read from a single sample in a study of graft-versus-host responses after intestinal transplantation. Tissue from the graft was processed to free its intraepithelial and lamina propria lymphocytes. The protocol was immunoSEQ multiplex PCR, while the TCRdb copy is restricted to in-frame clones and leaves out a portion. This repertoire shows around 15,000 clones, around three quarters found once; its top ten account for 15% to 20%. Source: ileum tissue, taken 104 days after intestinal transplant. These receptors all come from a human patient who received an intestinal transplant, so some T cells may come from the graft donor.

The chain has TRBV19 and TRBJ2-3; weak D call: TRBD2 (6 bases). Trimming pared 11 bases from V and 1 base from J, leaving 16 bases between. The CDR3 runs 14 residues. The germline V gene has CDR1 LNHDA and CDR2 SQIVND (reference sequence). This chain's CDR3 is CAPGSAGCTDTQYF. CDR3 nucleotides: TGTGCCCCAGGGTCGGCGGGGTGCACAGATACGCAGTATTTT.

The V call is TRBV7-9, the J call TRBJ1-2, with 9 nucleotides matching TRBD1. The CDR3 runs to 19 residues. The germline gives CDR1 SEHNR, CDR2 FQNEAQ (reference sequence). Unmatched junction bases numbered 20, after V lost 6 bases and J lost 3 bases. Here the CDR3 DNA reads TGTGCCAGCAGTCGAACCGCCCGGGACAGGGAGGCAAAGGACTATGGCTACACCTTC. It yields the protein CASSRTARDREAKDYGYTF. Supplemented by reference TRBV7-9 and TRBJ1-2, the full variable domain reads DTGVSQNPRHKITKRGQNVTFRCDPISEHNRLYWYRQTLGQGPEFLTYFQNEAQLEKSRLLSDRFSAERPKGSFSTLEIQRTEQGDSAMYLCASSRTARDREAKDYGYTFGSGTRLTVV.

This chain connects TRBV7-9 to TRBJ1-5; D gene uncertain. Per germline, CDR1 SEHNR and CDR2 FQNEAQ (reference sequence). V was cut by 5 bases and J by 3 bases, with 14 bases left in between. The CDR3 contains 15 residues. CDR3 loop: CASSGPGPLNQPQHF. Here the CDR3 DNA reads TGTGCCAGCAGCGGTCCCGGACCGCTCAATCAGCCCCAGCATTTT.

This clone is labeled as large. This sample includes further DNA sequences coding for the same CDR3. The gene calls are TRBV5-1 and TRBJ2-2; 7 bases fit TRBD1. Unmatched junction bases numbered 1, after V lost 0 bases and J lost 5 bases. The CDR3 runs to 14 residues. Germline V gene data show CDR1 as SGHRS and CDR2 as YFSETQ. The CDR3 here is CASSLARGTGELFF. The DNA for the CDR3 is TGCGCCAGCAGCTTGGCCAGGGGGACCGGGGAGCTGTTTTTT.

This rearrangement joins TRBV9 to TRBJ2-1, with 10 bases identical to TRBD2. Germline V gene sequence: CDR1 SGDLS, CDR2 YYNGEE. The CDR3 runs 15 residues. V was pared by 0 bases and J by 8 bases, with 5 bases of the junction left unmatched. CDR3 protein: CASSVVSGGADEQFF. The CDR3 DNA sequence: TGTGCCAGCAGCGTAGTGAGCGGGGGGGCCGATGAGCAGTTCTTC.

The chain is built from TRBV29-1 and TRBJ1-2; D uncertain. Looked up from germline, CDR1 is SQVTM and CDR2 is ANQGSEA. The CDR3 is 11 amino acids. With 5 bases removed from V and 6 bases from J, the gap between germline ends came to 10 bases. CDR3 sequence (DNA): TGCAGCGTTTTGATTTCGAATGGCTACACCTTC. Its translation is CSVLISNGYTF.

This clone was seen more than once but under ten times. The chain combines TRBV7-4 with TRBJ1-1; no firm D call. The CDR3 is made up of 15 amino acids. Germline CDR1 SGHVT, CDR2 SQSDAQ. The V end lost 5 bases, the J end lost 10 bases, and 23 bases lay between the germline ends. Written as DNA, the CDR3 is TGTGCCAGCAGCCCCGCGTCAGGAGAAGAGGGAGGAGCTTTCTTT. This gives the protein CASSPASGEEGGAFF. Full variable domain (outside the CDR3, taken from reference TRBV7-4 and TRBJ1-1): GAGVSQSPRYKVAKRGRDVALRCDSISGHVTLYWYRQTLGQGSEVLTYSQSDAQRDKSGRPSGRFSAERPERSVSTLKIQRTEQGDSAVYLCASSPASGEEGGAFFGQGTRLTVV.

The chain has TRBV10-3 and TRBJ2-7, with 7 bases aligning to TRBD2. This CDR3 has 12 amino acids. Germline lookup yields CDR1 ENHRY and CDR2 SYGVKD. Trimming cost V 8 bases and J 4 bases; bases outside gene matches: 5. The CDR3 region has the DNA TGTGCCATCGGGAGGGCGGCGTACGAGCAGTACTTC. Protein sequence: CAIGRAAYEQYF.

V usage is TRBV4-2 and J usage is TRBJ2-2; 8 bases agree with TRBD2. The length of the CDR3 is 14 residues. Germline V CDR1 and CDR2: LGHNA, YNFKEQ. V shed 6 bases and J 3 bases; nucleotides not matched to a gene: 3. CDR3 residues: CASRREADTGELFF. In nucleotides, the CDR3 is TGTGCCAGCAGGCGGGAGGCGGACACCGGGGAGCTGTTTTTT.

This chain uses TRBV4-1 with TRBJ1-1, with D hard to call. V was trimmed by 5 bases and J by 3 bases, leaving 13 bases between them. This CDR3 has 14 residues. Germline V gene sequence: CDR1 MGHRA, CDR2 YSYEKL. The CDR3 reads CASSGGRWDTEAFF. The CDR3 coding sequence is TGCGCCAGCAGCGGAGGGAGGTGGGACACTGAAGCTTTCTTT.

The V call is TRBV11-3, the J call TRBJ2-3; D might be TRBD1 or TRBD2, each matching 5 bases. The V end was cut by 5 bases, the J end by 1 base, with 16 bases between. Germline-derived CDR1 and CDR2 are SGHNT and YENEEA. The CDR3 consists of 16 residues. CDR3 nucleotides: TGTGCCAGCAGCCCAAGTACTCTGGGGGGCACAGATACGCAGTATTTT. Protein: CASSPSTLGGTDTQYF.

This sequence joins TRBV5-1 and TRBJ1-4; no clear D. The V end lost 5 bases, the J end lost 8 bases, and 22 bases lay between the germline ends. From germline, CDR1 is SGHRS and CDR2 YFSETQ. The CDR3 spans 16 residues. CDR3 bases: TGCGCCAGCAGGCGTAAGCAGGTTCGCATCGGAGAAAAACTGTTTTTT. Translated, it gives CASRRKQVRIGEKLFF.

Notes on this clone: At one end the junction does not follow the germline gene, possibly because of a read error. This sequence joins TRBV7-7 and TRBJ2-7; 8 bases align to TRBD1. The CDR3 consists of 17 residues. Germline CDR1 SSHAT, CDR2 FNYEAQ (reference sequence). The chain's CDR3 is CASSYPSLGQGIYEQYF. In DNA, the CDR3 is TGTGCTAGCAGTTACCCCTCCCTTGGACAGGGAATCTACGAGCAGTACTTC.

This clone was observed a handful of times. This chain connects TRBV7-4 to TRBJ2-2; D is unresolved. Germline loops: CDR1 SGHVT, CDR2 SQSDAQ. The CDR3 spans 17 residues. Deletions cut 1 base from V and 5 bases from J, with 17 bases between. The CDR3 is CASSLVSGRNRTGELFF. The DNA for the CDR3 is TGTGCCAGCAGCTTAGTTTCAGGACGGAATCGGACCGGGGAGCTGTTTTTT.

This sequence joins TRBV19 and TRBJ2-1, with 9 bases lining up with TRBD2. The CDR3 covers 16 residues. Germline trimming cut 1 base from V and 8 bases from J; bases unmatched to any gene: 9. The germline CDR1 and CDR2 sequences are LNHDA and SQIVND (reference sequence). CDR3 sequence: CASSIGGLAPTHEQFF. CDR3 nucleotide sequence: TGTGCCAGTAGTATAGGTGGACTAGCGCCCACCCATGAGCAGTTCTTC.

CDR3 region: CASSSRTLSMDGYTF. In DNA form, the CDR3 reads TGTGCCAGCAGTTCCCGGACACTTTCAATGGATGGCTACACCTTC. The gene calls are TRBV28 and TRBJ1-2; possible D gene TRBD1, 5 bases. The ends were cut back, 4 bases at V and 6 bases at J, with 18 bases in the middle. CDR3 length equals 15 residues. The germline V gene encodes CDR1 MDHEN and CDR2 SYDVKM.

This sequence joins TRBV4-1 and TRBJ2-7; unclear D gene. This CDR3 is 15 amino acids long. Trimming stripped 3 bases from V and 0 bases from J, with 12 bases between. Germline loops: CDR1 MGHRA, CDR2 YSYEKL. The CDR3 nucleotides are TGCGCCAGCAGCCAGGGGTCGGATTACTCCTACGAGCAGTACTTC. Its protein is CASSQGSDYSYEQYF.

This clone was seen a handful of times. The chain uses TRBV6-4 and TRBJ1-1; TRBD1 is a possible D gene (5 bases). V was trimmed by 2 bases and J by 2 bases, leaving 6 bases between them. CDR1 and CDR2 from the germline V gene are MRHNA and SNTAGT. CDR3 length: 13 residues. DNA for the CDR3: TGTGCCAGCAGTGACCGGGACAACACTGAAGCTTTCTTT. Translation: CASSDRDNTEAFF.